This is a list of T cell receptor beta chains from one sample in a study of OX40 agonist ivuxolimab in advanced cancers. TCRdb's table, derived via immunoSEQ multiplex PCR, lists solely in-frame clones and lacks some. This table has tens of thousands of clones, around four fifths appearing once. Here the sequenced sample was CD4+ or CD8+ T cells sorted from blood, taken in a trial of the OX40 agonist ivuxolimab. These receptors all stem from an adult with an advanced solid tumor such as melanoma, head and neck, liver or kidney cancer. CDR3s include the opening cysteine and the closing phenylalanine or tryptophan. D genes are given only for firm matches. Size is stated for part of the rows, as once, few or many counts, or as a class when the clone is expanded.

j_call v_call clone_size d_call cdr3_aa
TRBJ2-7 TRBV6-6 - - CASSYSVSSYEQYF
TRBJ2-3 TRBV10-2 - - CASSRGAGGQSDTQYF
TRBJ2-1 TRBV10-2 - TRBD2 CASSESLAGVSEQFF
TRBJ1-1 TRBV4-1 - - CASSQDVGEWVF
TRBJ2-3 TRBV7-9 - TRBD2 CASSKTKSGSRGTDTQYF
TRBJ2-5 TRBV29-1 - - CSVELRKGETQYF
TRBJ2-3 TRBV2 - - CASRRRQRASTDTQYF
TRBJ2-3 TRBV7-9 - - CASSSWGPTDTQYF
TRBJ1-1 TRBV19 few - CASSIRTPGGAEAFF
TRBJ2-7 TRBV13 - - CASSLNPDTYEQYF
TRBJ1-6 TRBV7-8 - TRBD1 CASSHDRGQDSPLHF
TRBJ2-7 TRBV30 - TRBD1 CACHGGDSLVYEQYF
TRBJ2-2 TRBV5-1 once TRBD1 CATSPDRFTGELFF
TRBJ1-1 TRBV11-2 few - CASSFRTRTQSTEAFF
TRBJ1-2 TRBV2 - - CASSSPGGLGYTF
TRBJ1-1 TRBV4-2 - - CASSQGGELMNTEAFF
TRBJ2-3 TRBV6-5 once TRBD1 CASNTRGRDTQYF
TRBJ1-3 TRBV5-1 - TRBD1 CASSLAQGVPGNTIYF
TRBJ1-6 TRBV18 - - CASSPEGTYNSPLHF
TRBJ2-7 TRBV13 - - CASSLEDSLYEQYF
TRBJ2-5 TRBV5-1 - - CASSPDLETQYF
TRBJ2-7 TRBV5-1 - TRBD1 CASSSNPGTEPSRYF
TRBJ2-5 TRBV5-4 - - CASSLRLEETQYF
TRBJ2-3 TRBV28 - TRBD1 CASSQDRETDTQYF
TRBJ1-5 TRBV19 - - CASSSPGRANQPQHF
TRBJ1-2 TRBV5-1 - TRBD1 CARPGQKYGYTF
TRBJ1-1 TRBV4-1 - - CASSQRDGEAFF
TRBJ2-7 TRBV7-9 - TRBD1 CASSRIRTGGEQYF
TRBJ2-1 TRBV6-1 once TRBD2 CASSVQAGGRNEQFF
TRBJ1-2 TRBV29-1 - - CSVVRDNYGYTF
TRBJ2-5 TRBV11-2 - TRBD2 CASSLDSLAGVGETQYF
TRBJ1-1 TRBV18 - - CASSPGEILSNTEAFF
TRBJ1-4 TRBV5-8 - TRBD1 CASSPRQGRLNEKLFF
TRBJ2-7 TRBV6-5 - - CASSYTSIGSSYEQYF
TRBJ1-1 TRBV7-2 - - CASTLLGGNTEAFF
TRBJ1-2 TRBV10-3 - - CAISEGTLFGYGYTF
TRBJ2-7 TRBV5-1 - - CASSLVADSPTFYEQYF
TRBJ1-2 TRBV6-1 - - CASSEIRGWDYGYTF
TRBJ1-4 TRBV6-1 - TRBD1 CASIQGVFTEKLFF
TRBJ2-1 TRBV5-6 - - CASSWGLDEQFF
TRBJ2-7 TRBV7-6 - TRBD1 CASSPRAGGATYEQYF
TRBJ1-2 TRBV28 - TRBD1 CASSPAAGQGRNGYTF
TRBJ1-2 TRBV10-3 once - CAIGGEGGGYTF
TRBJ2-1 TRBV4-2 - - CASSQDESGLNEQFF
TRBJ2-2 TRBV7-6 - TRBD2 CASSPGLARAGELFF
TRBJ1-6 TRBV9 - - CASSPGTWDNSPLHF
TRBJ2-5 TRBV30 once TRBD1 CACTRLTGEETQYF
TRBJ1-1 TRBV29-1 - - CSVADMNTEAFF
TRBJ1-1 TRBV30 - - CAWSRTTVNTEAFF
TRBJ2-1 TRBV29-1 once - CSAAYDEQFF
TRBJ2-7 TRBV28 - TRBD1 CASSSPGQIYEQYF
TRBJ2-3 TRBV9 once - CASSMNTDTQYF
TRBJ2-1 TRBV6-4 - TRBD2 CASSDSGTSGSDEQFF
TRBJ2-5 TRBV5-8 - - CASSNLRTAETQYF
TRBJ1-1 TRBV2 - - CASRNQVADTEAFF